This entry is about one T cell receptor beta chain. Its antigen remains unidentified. Here immunoSEQ multiplex PCR was the method, and the copy in TCRdb shows in-frame clones only, minus some. The table includes 20,000 to 25,000 clones, nearly 90% detected once. The data were taken from a study of graft-versus-host responses after intestinal transplantation. The CDR3 has 11 residues. V was pared by 3 bases and J by 5 bases, with 5 bases between. The germline V gene has CDR1 SGHTA and CDR2 FQGNSA. Study-wide results and caveats: After transplant, early declines in HvG clones were associated with peak levels of circulating GvH clones.

The sequencing here drew on PBMCs, taken just over 64 days after intestinal transplantation. This chain joins TRBV7-2 and TRBJ2-7; D is unclear. The clonotype was recovered from a human patient who received an intestinal transplant, so some T cells may come from the graft donor. The CDR3 nucleotides are TGTGCCAGCAGCTTGGTAGACGAGCAGTACTTC. Its protein is CASSLVDEQYF.